This T cell receptor (beta chain) was observed in a study of CD8 T cells in Susac syndrome. Reverse transcription of about 0.5 to 1 ug RNA used random hexamers. TCRdb independently ran MiXCR on the immunoSEQ multiplex PCR reads; one entry per CDR3 protein. Of some 180,000 distinct CDR3 sequences in the sample, 90% to 95% were seen once. The length of the CDR3 is 13 residues. Germline V CDR1 and CDR2: DFQATT, SNEGSKA (reference sequence). Deletions cut 6 bases from V and 1 base from J, with 12 bases between. The receptor's source is a human donor with Susac syndrome. The specimen was CD4+ T cells from PBMCs. This chain connects TRBV20-1 to TRBJ2-5; TRBD2 might be the D (6 bases). CDR3 nucleotide sequence: TGCAGTGCCCCCCCGGGGGTCCAAGAGACCCAGTACTTC. Encoded protein: CSAPPGVQETQYF.